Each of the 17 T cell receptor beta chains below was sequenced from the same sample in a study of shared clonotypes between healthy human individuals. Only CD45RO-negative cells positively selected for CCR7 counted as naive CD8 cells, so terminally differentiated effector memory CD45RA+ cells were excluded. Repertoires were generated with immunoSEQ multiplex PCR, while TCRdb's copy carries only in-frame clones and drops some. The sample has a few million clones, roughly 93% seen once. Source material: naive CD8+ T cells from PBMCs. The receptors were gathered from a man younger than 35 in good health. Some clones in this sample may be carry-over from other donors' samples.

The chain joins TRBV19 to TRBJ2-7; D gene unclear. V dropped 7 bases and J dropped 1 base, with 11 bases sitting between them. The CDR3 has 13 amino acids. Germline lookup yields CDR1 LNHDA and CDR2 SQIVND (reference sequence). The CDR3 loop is CASTKGPSYEQYF. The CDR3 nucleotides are TGTGCCAGTACAAAAGGACCTTCCTACGAGCAGTACTTC.

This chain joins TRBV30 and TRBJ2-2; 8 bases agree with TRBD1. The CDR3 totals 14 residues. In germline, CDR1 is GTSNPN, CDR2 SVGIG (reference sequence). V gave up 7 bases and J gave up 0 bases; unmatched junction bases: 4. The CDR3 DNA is TGTGCCTCAGGGGGCGGGACGAACACCGGGGAGCTGTTTTTT. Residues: CASGGGTNTGELFF.

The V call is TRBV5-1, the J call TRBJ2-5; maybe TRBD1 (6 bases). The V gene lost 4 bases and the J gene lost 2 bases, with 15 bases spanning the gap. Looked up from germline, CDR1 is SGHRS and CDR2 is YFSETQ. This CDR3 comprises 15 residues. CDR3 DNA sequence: TGCGCCAGCAGCCTGAACAGGGTGGGGCAAGAGACCCAGTACTTC. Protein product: CASSLNRVGQETQYF.

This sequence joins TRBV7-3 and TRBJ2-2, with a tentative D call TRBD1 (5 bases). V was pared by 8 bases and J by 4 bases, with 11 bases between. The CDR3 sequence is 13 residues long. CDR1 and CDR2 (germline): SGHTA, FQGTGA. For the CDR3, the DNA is TGTGCCAGCGGATCAGGGATCACCGGGGAGCTGTTTTTT. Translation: CASGSGITGELFF.

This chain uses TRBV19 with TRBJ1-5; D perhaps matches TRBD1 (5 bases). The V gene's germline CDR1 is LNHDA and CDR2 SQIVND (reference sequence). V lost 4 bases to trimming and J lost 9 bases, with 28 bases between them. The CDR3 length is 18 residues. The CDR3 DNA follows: TGTGCCAGTAGTAAAAACGTTAGGGCCGGATTGGAGAGGGGGCCCCAGCATTTT. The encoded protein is CASSKNVRAGLERGPQHF.

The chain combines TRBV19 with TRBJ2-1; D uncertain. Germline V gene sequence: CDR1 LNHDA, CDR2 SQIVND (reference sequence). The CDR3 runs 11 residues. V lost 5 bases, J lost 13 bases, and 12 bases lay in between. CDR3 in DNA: TGTGCCAGTAGTCGACCCGTTTCCCAGTTCTTC. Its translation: CASSRPVSQFF.

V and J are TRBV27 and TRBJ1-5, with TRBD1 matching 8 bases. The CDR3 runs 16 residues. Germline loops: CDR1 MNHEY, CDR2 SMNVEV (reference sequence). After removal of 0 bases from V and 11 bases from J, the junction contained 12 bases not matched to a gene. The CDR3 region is CASSLSRTGPPGTQHF. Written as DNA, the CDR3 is TGTGCCAGCAGTTTATCAAGGACAGGGCCACCGGGTACCCAGCATTTT.

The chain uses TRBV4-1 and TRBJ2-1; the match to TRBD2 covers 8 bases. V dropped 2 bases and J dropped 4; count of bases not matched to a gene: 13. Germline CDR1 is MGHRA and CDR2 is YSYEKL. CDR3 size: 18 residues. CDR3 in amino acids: CASSQLRGGAGAYNEQFF. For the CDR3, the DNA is TGCGCCAGCAGCCAATTACGAGGGGGAGCGGGAGCTTACAATGAGCAGTTCTTC.

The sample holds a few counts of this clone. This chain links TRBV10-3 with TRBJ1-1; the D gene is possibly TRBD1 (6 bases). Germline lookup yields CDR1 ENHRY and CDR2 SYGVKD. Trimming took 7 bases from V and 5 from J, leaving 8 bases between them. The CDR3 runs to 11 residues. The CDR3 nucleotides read TGTGCCATCATTAGGGGGACTGAAGCTTTCTTT. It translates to CAIIRGTEAFF.

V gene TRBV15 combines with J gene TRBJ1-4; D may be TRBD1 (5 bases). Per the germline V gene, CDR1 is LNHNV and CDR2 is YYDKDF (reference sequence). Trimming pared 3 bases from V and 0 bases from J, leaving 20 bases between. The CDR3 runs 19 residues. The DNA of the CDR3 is TGTGCCACCAGCAGGGATCGGGCGGGGGAGCATTCAACTAATGAAAAACTGTTTTTT. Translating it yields CATSRDRAGEHSTNEKLFF.

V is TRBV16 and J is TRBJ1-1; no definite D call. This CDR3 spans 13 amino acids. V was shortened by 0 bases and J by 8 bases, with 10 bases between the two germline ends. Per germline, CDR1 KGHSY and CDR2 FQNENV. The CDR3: CASSQSRVLEAFF. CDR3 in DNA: TGTGCCAGCAGCCAATCGAGGGTACTCGAAGCTTTCTTT.

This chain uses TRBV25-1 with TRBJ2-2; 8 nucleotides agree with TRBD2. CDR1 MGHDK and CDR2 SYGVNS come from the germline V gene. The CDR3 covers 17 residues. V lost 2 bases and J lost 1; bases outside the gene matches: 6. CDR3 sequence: CASSEGGSGKNTGELFF. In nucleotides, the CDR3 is TGTGCCAGCAGTGAAGGGGGTAGCGGGAAGAACACCGGGGAGCTGTTTTTT.

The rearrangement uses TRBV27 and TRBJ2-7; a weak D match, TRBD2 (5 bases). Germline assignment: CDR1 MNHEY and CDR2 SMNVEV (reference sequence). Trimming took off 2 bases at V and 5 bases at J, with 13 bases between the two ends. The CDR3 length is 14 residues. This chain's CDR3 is CASSLPGGRDEQYF. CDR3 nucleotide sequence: TGTGCCAGCAGTTTACCAGGCGGGCGGGACGAGCAGTACTTC.

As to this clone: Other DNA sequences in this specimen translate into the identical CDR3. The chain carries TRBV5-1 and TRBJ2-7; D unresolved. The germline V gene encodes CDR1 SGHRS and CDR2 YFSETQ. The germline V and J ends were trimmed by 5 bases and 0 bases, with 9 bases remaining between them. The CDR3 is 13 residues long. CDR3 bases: TGCGCCAGCAGTAGTGGCAGCTCCTACGAGCAGTACTTC. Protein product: CASSSGSSYEQYF.

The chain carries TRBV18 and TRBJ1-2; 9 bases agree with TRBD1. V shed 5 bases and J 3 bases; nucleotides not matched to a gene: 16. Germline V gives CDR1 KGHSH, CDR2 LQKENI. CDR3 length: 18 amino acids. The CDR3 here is CASSAYRGRRVEHYGYTF. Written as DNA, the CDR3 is TGTGCCAGCTCAGCATACAGGGGGCGCCGGGTCGAGCACTATGGCTACACCTTC.

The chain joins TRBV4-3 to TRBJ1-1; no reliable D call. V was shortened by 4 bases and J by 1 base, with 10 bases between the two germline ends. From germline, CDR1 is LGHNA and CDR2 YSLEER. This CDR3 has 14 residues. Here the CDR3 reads CASSLRPENTEAFF. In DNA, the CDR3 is TGCGCCAGCAGCCTGCGCCCGGAGAACACTGAAGCTTTCTTT.

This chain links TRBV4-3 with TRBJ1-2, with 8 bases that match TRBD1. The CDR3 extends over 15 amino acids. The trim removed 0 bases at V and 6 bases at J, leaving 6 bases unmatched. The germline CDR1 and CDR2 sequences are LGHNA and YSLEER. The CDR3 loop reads CASSQDWAGGDGYTF. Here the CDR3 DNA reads TGCGCCAGCAGCCAAGATTGGGCAGGGGGCGATGGCTACACCTTC.